Below are 29 T cell receptor beta chains sequenced from a single sample in a study of T cells in women clearing cervical HPV infection. TCRdb's table, derived via immunoSEQ multiplex PCR, lists solely in-frame clones and lacks some. Its clone listing holds 30,000 to 45,000 clones. The specimen was blood buffy coat. Receptors were obtained from a woman between 18 and 70 years old with a cervical HPV16 infection that either progressed to CIN3+ or cleared (not recorded which).

As concerns this clone: The sequenced fragment ends 3 residues before the CDR3 boundary, so the rest is inferred from the germline J gene. The rearrangement joins TRBV7-8 to TRBJ2-5, with a tentative D call TRBD1 (6 bases). Germline V gene sequence: CDR1 SGHVS, CDR2 FQNEAQ. Deletions cut 6 bases from V and 2 bases from J, with 10 bases between. The CDR3 extends over 13 amino acids. The sequenced CDR3 bases are TGTGCCAGCAGTCGAGACAGGCAAGAGACC. Translation: CASSRDRQET. The entire CDR3 sequence reads CASSRDRQETQYF.

Concerning this clone itself: Read coverage stops 3 residues before the CDR3 terminus; the germline J gene supplies the remainder. This rearrangement joins TRBV20-1 to TRBJ2-1; D not certain. Germline V lookup: CDR1 DFQATT, CDR2 SNEGSKA (reference sequence). Between the trimmed V and J ends, which lost 3 bases and 8 bases, there was a span of 11 bases. The CDR3 has 12 amino acids. CDR3 in amino acids: CSASGQIDEQFF. Partial CDR3 DNA: TGCAGTGCTAGTGGGCAGATCGATGAG.

Details on this clone: The observed sequence ends 3 residues before the CDR3 terminus, with the missing tail filled in from the germline J gene. V gene TRBV7-9 combines with J gene TRBJ2-1, with D hard to call. V gave up 5 bases and J gave up 0 bases, with 8 bases separating them. The CDR3 is 14 amino acids. Germline V gene lookup returns CDR1 SEHNR and CDR2 FQNEAQ (reference sequence). The CDR3 is CASSKTGSYNEQFF. CDR3 DNA, as far as it was read: TGTGCCAGCAGCAAGACGGGCTCCTACAATGAG. Full variable domain (missing parts from reference TRBV7-9 and TRBJ2-1): DTGVSQNPRHKITKRGQNVTFRCDPISEHNRLYWYRQTLGQGPEFLTYFQNEAQLEKSRLLSDRFSAERPKGSFSTLEIQRTEQGDSAMYLCASSKTGSYNEQFFGPGTRLTVL.

As regards this clone: Read sequence stops 3 residues before the CDR3 end, and the germline J gene provides the missing end. The chain has TRBV2 and TRBJ2-1; D ambiguous. In germline, CDR1 is SNHLY, CDR2 FYNNEI. The CDR3 sequence is 13 residues long. The germline V and J ends were trimmed by 3 bases and 6 bases, with 9 bases remaining between them. CDR3 bases read: TGTGCCAGCAGTGATTACCTGGCCAATGAG. Encoded protein: CASSDYLANE. The CDR3 in full is CASSDYLANEQFF. The full variable domain, with the rest looked up from reference TRBV2 and TRBJ2-1, is EPEVTQTPSHQVTQMGQEVILRCVPISNHLYFYWYRQILGQKVEFLVSFYNNEISEKSEIFDDQFSVERPDGSNFTLKIRSTKLEDSAMYFCASSDYLANEQFFGPGTRLTVL.

The CDR3 DNA, read in part, is TGTGCCAGCAGCTTAAATCCGAGGGTCCGAACTGAA. Translation: CASSLNPRVRTE. The complete CDR3 sequence is CASSLNPRVRTEAFF. The chain combines TRBV7-3 with TRBJ1-1; D gene ambiguous. The read gets to within 3 residues of the CDR3 end, and the germline J gene fills in the rest. Germline V gives CDR1 SGHTA, CDR2 FQGTGA. Deletions cut 1 base from V and 5 bases from J, with 14 bases between. The CDR3 length is 15 residues.

With regard to this clone: The read terminates 3 residues ahead of where the CDR3 ends, so the germline J gene completes it. The rearrangement joins TRBV20-1 to TRBJ1-1; 10 nucleotides line up with TRBD1. The V segment lost 2 bases and the J segment 5 bases; nucleotides outside the gene matches: 5. Per germline, CDR1 DFQATT and CDR2 SNEGSKA (reference sequence). The CDR3 contains 14 residues. This CDR3 is CSARPGTGVTEAFF. The sequenced CDR3 bases are TGCAGTGCTAGACCCGGGACAGGGGTTACTGAA.

A note on this clone: From the germline J gene comes the end of the CDR3, since the read stops 3 residues before it. The chain has TRBV20-1 and TRBJ1-4, with 9 bases matching TRBD1. The CDR3 totals 13 residues. Germline CDR1 is DFQATT and CDR2 is SNEGSKA (reference sequence). Trimming took 7 bases from V and 6 from J; bases not matched to a gene: 6. The part of the CDR3 DNA that was read is TGCAGTGGTTGGGACAGGGAAGATGAAAAA. It codes for CSGWDREDEK. The entire CDR3 is CSGWDREDEKLFF.

A remark on this clone: The read comes to an end 3 residues before the CDR3 does, leaving the germline J gene to fill in the end. The chain employs TRBV7-2 and TRBJ1-1; the match to TRBD1 covers 8 bases. The trim removed 4 bases at V and 5 bases at J, leaving 6 bases unmatched. The CDR3 sequence is 14 residues long. From germline, CDR1 is SGHTA and CDR2 FQGNSA. CDR3 DNA, as far as it was read: TGTGCCAGCAGCTCTCAGGGGGCAGGTACTGAA. Its protein product is CASSSQGAGTE. The CDR3, in full, reads CASSSQGAGTEAFF.

About this clone itself: From the germline J gene comes the end of the CDR3, since the read stops 3 residues before it. The V call is TRBV5-1, the J call TRBJ2-1; D not resolved. V was shortened by 2 bases and J by 0 bases, with 3 bases between the two germline ends. Germline V gene data show CDR1 as SGHRS and CDR2 as YFSETQ. This CDR3 has 13 residues. The CDR3 is CASSFVSYNEQFF. Incomplete CDR3 DNA: TGCGCCAGCAGCTTCGTCTCCTACAATGAG. The full variable domain, rest sourced from reference TRBV5-1 and TRBJ2-1, is KAGVTQTPRYLIKTRGQQVTLSCSPISGHRSVSWYQQTPGQGLQFLFEYFSETQRNKGNFPGRFSGRQFSNSRSEMNVSTLELGDSALYLCASSFVSYNEQFFGPGTRLTVL.

Note on this clone: The CDR3 end lies 3 residues beyond the end of the read and is filled in from the germline J gene. The chain combines TRBV24-1 with TRBJ2-5, with a tentative D call TRBD1 (6 bases). Trimming took off 5 bases at V and 1 base at J, with 13 bases between the two ends. CDR1 is KGHDR and CDR2 is SFDVKD in the germline V gene. CDR3 length: 15 amino acids. CDR3 loop: CATSGETGPQETQYF. Incomplete CDR3 DNA: TGTGCCACCAGTGGGGAAACAGGGCCCCAAGAGACC.

As concerns this clone: The CDR3 is cut off 3 residues early in the read; its end comes from the germline J gene. The rearrangement links TRBV5-1 to TRBJ2-5; 9 bases fit TRBD2. Germline V gives CDR1 SGHRS, CDR2 YFSETQ. This CDR3 has 17 residues. This CDR3 is CASSLGSSGTRTDTQYF. CDR3 DNA, as far as it was read: TGCGCCAGCAGCTTGGGGTCTAGCGGGACCCGCACAGATACC.

On this clone itself: Read sequence stops 3 residues before the CDR3 end, and the germline J gene provides the missing end. This sequence joins TRBV2 and TRBJ2-3, with TRBD1 identical over 11 bases. Germline loops: CDR1 SNHLY, CDR2 FYNNEI. The CDR3 runs 17 residues. V lost 6 bases to trimming and J lost 4 bases; unmatched junction nucleotides: 12. CDR3 region: CASSPGQGVEVADTQYF. The CDR3 DNA, read in part, is TGTGCCAGCAGCCCGGGACAGGGGGTTGAGGTCGCAGATACG.

Turning to this clone: The observed sequence ends 3 residues before the CDR3 terminus, with the missing tail filled in from the germline J gene. This chain links TRBV12-5 with TRBJ1-3; 9 nucleotides agree with TRBD1. Germline V lookup: CDR1 LGHNT, CDR2 FRNRAP. The CDR3 loop spans 15 amino acids. The CDR3 is CASGLSGTGKGGIYF. The part of the CDR3 DNA that was read is TGTGCTAGTGGTTTATCGGGGACAGGGAAAGGTGGC.

About this clone itself: From the germline J gene comes the end of the CDR3, since the read stops 3 residues before it. This chain links TRBV14 with TRBJ2-3; the match to TRBD2 covers 9 bases. The CDR3 has 17 residues. The germline CDR1 and CDR2 sequences are SGHDN and FVKESK. Incomplete CDR3 DNA: TGTGCCAGCAGCCAAGAGTTAGCGGGGGTATTTTCGGAGACG. Residues: CASSQELAGVFSET. In full, the CDR3 reads CASSQELAGVFSETQYF.

Notes on this clone: The read gets to within 3 residues of the CDR3 end, and the germline J gene fills in the rest. The chain recombines TRBV19 with TRBJ2-7, with 12 bases fitting TRBD1. V shed 10 bases and J 3 bases; nucleotides not matched to a gene: 4. The CDR3 sequence is 13 residues long. Germline lookup yields CDR1 LNHDA and CDR2 SQIVND (reference sequence). The sequenced CDR3 bases are TGTGCCACCGGGACAGGGGGCAACTACGAG. Translated, it gives CATGTGGNYE. The CDR3, in full, reads CATGTGGNYEQYF.

Notes on this clone: Read sequence stops 3 residues before the CDR3 end, and the germline J gene provides the missing end. This chain uses TRBV28 with TRBJ2-4; D unresolved. The CDR3 has 15 residues. Germline CDR1 reads MDHEN; CDR2 reads SYDVKM. V was trimmed by 8 bases and J by 2 bases, leaving 16 bases between them. The CDR3 reads CASSSRWLPKNIQYF. Incomplete CDR3 DNA: TGTGCCAGCTCTTCGAGGTGGCTCCCCAAAAACATT.

In regard to this clone: The CDR3 goes on 3 residues after the read ends, and that part is filled in from the germline J gene. The chain uses TRBV13 and TRBJ2-5, with D tentatively TRBD2 (6 bases). The length of the CDR3 is 14 residues. V was pared by 6 bases and J by 3 bases, with 14 bases between. The germline V gene encodes CDR1 PRHDT and CDR2 FYEKMQ (reference sequence). The sequenced part of the CDR3 DNA is TGTGCCAGCAGATCCTTGGCGGGGAAAGAGACC. Amino acid sequence: CASRSLAGKET. The complete CDR3 reads CASRSLAGKETQYF.

Concerning this clone itself: The read is 3 residues too short to cover the CDR3 end, so that end is filled in from the germline J gene. This chain links TRBV5-1 with TRBJ2-7; D ambiguous. The length of the CDR3 is 12 residues. V dropped 4 bases and J dropped 0 bases, with 5 bases sitting between them. Per germline, CDR1 SGHRS and CDR2 YFSETQ. The sequenced CDR3 bases are TGCGCCAGCAGCCCTAACTCCTACGAG. This translates into CASSPNSYE. The full-length CDR3 reads as CASSPNSYEQYF.

A remark on this clone: The read comes to an end 3 residues before the CDR3 does, leaving the germline J gene to fill in the end. The genes are TRBV7-3 and TRBJ1-2; D is possibly TRBD1 (6 bases). Germline V gives CDR1 SGHTA, CDR2 FQGTGA. This CDR3 contains 15 residues. This CDR3 is CASSLVAGGPWDYTF. Incomplete CDR3 DNA: TGTGCCAGCAGCTTAGTAGCGGGGGGGCCTTGGGAC.

With respect to this clone: Sequencing ends 3 residues short of the CDR3 end; the germline J gene provides the rest. The V gene is TRBV28, the J gene TRBJ1-2; a weak D match, TRBD1 (5 bases). V was trimmed by 5 bases and J by 4 bases, leaving 17 bases between them. The CDR3 contains 15 residues. Looked up from germline, CDR1 is MDHEN and CDR2 is SYDVKM. The CDR3 spells CASSTTGGAAYGYTF. Partial CDR3 DNA: TGTGCCAGCAGTACAACAGGAGGGGCGGCCTATGGC.

As regards this clone: With the read ending 3 residues before the CDR3 end, the germline J gene is used to fill in that end. The chain combines TRBV5-1 with TRBJ2-3; no reliable D call. Germline CDR1 and CDR2: SGHRS and YFSETQ. Trimming removed 8 bases from V and 0 bases from J, with 19 bases in between. The CDR3 spans 16 residues. The sequenced CDR3 bases are TGCGCCAGTTCCGTACCCGCAGAGATTAGCACAGATACG. Protein product: CASSVPAEISTDT. The whole CDR3 reads CASSVPAEISTDTQYF. Based on the CDR3 plus reference TRBV5-1 and TRBJ2-3, the full variable domain is KAGVTQTPRYLIKTRGQQVTLSCSPISGHRSVSWYQQTPGQGLQFLFEYFSETQRNKGNFPGRFSGRQFSNSRSEMNVSTLELGDSALYLCASSVPAEISTDTQYFGPGTRLTVL.

As concerns this clone: The read terminates 3 residues before the CDR3 end, so the remaining end is supplied by the germline J gene. The genes are TRBV11-2 and TRBJ2-7; 9 bases are shared with TRBD1. Germline V gene data show CDR1 as SGHAT and CDR2 as FQNNGV. The CDR3 is 14 residues long. With V trimmed by 5 bases and J by 2 bases, 4 bases remained unmatched. The CDR3 bases that were read are TGTGCCAGCAGCGCCGGGACAGGGACCTACGAG. This encodes CASSAGTGTYE. The full CDR3 protein is CASSAGTGTYEQYF. The variable domain in full, with the rest retrieved from reference TRBV11-2 and TRBJ2-7, is EAGVAQSPRYKIIEKRQSVAFWCNPISGHATLYWYQQILGQGPKLLIQFQNNGVVDDSQLPKDRFSAERLKGVDSTLKIQPAKLEDSAVYLCASSAGTGTYEQYFGPGTRLTVT.

As regards this clone: The read terminates 3 residues before the CDR3 end, so the remaining end is supplied by the germline J gene. The rearrangement uses TRBV28 and TRBJ2-3; TRBD2 aligns across 8 bases. The V gene end was trimmed by 7 bases and the J gene end by 4 bases; junction bases not matched to a gene: 22. Germline loops: CDR1 MDHEN, CDR2 SYDVKM. This CDR3 region has 19 residues. CDR3 DNA, as far as it was read: TGTGCCAGCACCCCCCAAGGATGGGTGGGACTAGTTGGCCCAGATACG. It codes for CASTPQGWVGLVGPDT. The full CDR3 is CASTPQGWVGLVGPDTQYF.

Points on this clone: The read terminates 3 residues before the CDR3 end, so the remaining end is supplied by the germline J gene. The genes are TRBV7-2 and TRBJ2-2; TRBD2 is a possible D gene (6 bases). The CDR3 contains 14 residues. From germline, CDR1 is SGHTA and CDR2 FQGNSA. Trimming left V 5 bases short and J 5 bases short, with 12 bases between. The CDR3 spells CASSPGLGTGELFF. Incomplete CDR3 DNA: TGTGCCAGCAGCCCGGGACTGGGTACCGGGGAG.

Points on this clone: Read data end 3 residues before the CDR3 end; the end is taken from the germline J gene. V is TRBV19 and J is TRBJ2-5; 7 bases agree with TRBD2. CDR1 LNHDA and CDR2 SQIVND come from the germline V gene (reference sequence). CDR3 length equals 14 residues. The J segment lost 5 bases and the V segment lost 5 bases, leaving 8 bases of the junction unmatched. The DNA read from the CDR3 is TGTGCCAGTAGTGTTTGGGGGGGGGTTGAGACC. Its translation is CASSVWGGVET. The full CDR3 protein is CASSVWGGVETQYF.

With regard to this clone: The CDR3 goes on 3 residues after the read ends, and that part is filled in from the germline J gene. The rearrangement links TRBV7-9 to TRBJ2-3; TRBD2 might be the D (5 bases). The CDR3 is 15 residues long. Germline V CDR1 and CDR2: SEHNR, FQNEAQ (reference sequence). The CDR3 here is CASSLDGVSNQPQYF. The DNA read from the CDR3 is TGTGCCAGCAGCTTAGACGGGGTGAGCAATCAGCCG.

Note on this clone: The sequence runs out 3 residues before the end of the CDR3; the remainder is reconstructed from the germline J gene. The chain uses TRBV6-2 or TRBV6-3 and TRBJ2-2; no clear D. Germline-derived CDR1 and CDR2 are MNHEY and SVGEGT. There are 14 residues in the CDR3. The CDR3 DNA, read in part, is TGTGCCAGCAGTTGGAGTTTTACTAATGAAAAG. Residues: CASSWSFTNEK. The CDR3 reads in full as CASSWSFTNEKLFF.

Concerning this clone: Read sequence stops 3 residues before the CDR3 end, and the germline J gene provides the missing end. The V gene is TRBV19, the J gene TRBJ1-2, with D perhaps matching TRBD1 (5 bases). CDR1 LNHDA and CDR2 SQIVND come from the germline V gene (reference sequence). The CDR3 covers 17 residues. Trimming took 6 bases from V and 5 from J, leaving 25 bases between them. CDR3 bases read: TGTGCCAGTAGCAAGGTCAGGGACTTGGGGCCAATGTATGGC. Translated: CASSKVRDLGPMYG. The CDR3 as a whole reads CASSKVRDLGPMYGYTF.

The sequenced CDR3 bases are TGTGCCAGCAGCTTAGTGCCGGGACTAAACGAC. As protein: CASSLVPGLND. The entire CDR3 protein reads CASSLVPGLNDYTF. This chain uses TRBV7-2 with TRBJ1-2, with D maybe TRBD1 (5 bases). The observed sequence ends 3 residues before the CDR3 terminus, with the missing tail filled in from the germline J gene. The CDR3 spans 14 residues. Germline V gene sequence: CDR1 SGHTA, CDR2 FQGNSA.